This record looks at one TCR beta chain sequence and its context. The CDR3 loop spans 16 amino acids. Deletions cut 5 bases from V and 3 bases from J, with 19 bases between. The germline CDR1 and CDR2 sequences are KGHSH and LQKENI. Methods used by the authors: From reference gene primer amplification, estimates of nucleated cell counts were derived. Method: immunoSEQ multiplex PCR; TCRdb's copy keeps in-frame clones and lacks some. V, J and clone size are those of that table, while D and trimming were read from the DNA. The sample holds about 250,000 clones; almost 90% are singletons and the top ten take under 2.5%. Recruited during active infection, patients (from Seattle) were subsequently followed longitudinally. This sample is part of a study of blood T cell repertoires in COVID-19. The overall study: T cells, B-cell-depleted T cells, or PBMCs supplied cDNA or gDNA.

This receptor was obtained from a woman in her sixties or seventies with COVID-19, enrolled during active disease. This sequence joins TRBV18 and TRBJ1-2, with D possibly TRBD1 on 6 matching bases. Sequenced material: peripheral blood. CDR3 nucleotides: TGTGCCAGCTCATCAACGAGAGGGGGTACCGACTATGGCTACACCTTC. This translates into CASSSTRGGTDYGYTF.